This T cell receptor (beta chain) derives from a study of cytomegalovirus exposure and HLA in healthy donors. As regards this clone: Its target is not known. One end of the junction fails to match germline, which may point to a read error.

Amplification used 60 Vbeta primers and 13 Jbeta primers. Profiled with immunoSEQ multiplex PCR; TCRdb holds only in-frame clones, not every one. The sample lists 70,000 to 90,000 clones; 65% to 80% were seen once. Study results and caveats: The sole available immune exposure information was CMV serostatus. Indistinguishability led to the exclusion of some V segments, TRBV6-2 and TRBV6-3 included. The authors enumerated roughly 180 TCR beta chains as linked to cytomegalovirus. Among donors in an Asian-associated ancestry cluster, a later analysis reportedly found fewer N-insertions than the approximately 670-donor mean.

CDR1 is SGHTA and CDR2 is FQGNSA in the germline V gene. This CDR3 is built from 15 residues. The sequenced sample was PBMCs. The TCR sequence derives from a man aged 35-49 years in good health and CMV-seropositive. This chain uses TRBV7-2 with TRBJ2-5; 11 bases line up with TRBD2. CDR3 nucleotide sequence: TGTGCCAGCAGCCTAGCGGGGGGAAGAGAAGAGACCCAGTACTTC. It is translated as CASSLAGGREETQYF.